This T cell receptor beta chain is drawn from a study of CD8 T cells in Susac syndrome. When the RNA was reverse transcribed, random hexamers were used with an input of 0.5 to 1 ug. Coverage of TCR beta CDR3 amplification by immunoSEQ multiplex PCR extended to 54 Vbeta and 13 Jbeta. In TCRdb, the immunoSEQ multiplex PCR reads were re-called with MiXCR into one record per CDR3 protein. The profile shows 95,000 to 150,000 distinct CDR3 sequences, around 94% of them singletons. From germline, CDR1 is DFQATT and CDR2 SNEGSKA (reference sequence). Trimming left V 3 bases short and J 8 bases short, with 14 bases between. The CDR3 contains 13 residues.

The sequencing sample was made of CD8+ T cells from PBMCs. The rearrangement joins TRBV20-1 to TRBJ2-1; D ambiguous. This sequence was found in a human donor with Susac syndrome. The CDR3 nucleotides read TGCAGTGCTAGGGACCGACGGTGGGATGAGCAGTTCTTC. This gives the protein CSARDRRWDEQFF.